A single sample is the source of the 18 T cell receptor beta chains below, sequenced in a study of metastatic and nonmetastatic thyroid tumors. Via MiXCR, TCRdb re-called the PCR reads. The data show tens of thousands of clones, with approximately 16% seen just once and around 4% held by the top ten. Before thyroid surgery, none of the patients had received any treatment. The sequenced material came from blood. These receptor sequences come from a female donor with papillary thyroid cancer or a benign thyroid nodule (not recorded which). Some clones in this sample may be carry-over from other donors' samples.

The V and J genes are TRBV30 and TRBJ2-7; TRBD2 matches at 8 bases. The ends lost 2 bases at V and 2 bases at J; junction bases unmatched: 2. CDR3 length: 13 residues. Per germline, CDR1 GTSNPN and CDR2 SVGIG (reference sequence). The DNA of the CDR3 is TGTGCCTGGAGTAGCGGGAGTCCCTACGAGCAGTACTTC. Amino acid sequence: CAWSSGSPYEQYF.

At least ten counts were recorded for this clone. The rearrangement joins TRBV2 to TRBJ2-3; D not certain. Trimming stripped 8 bases from V and 6 bases from J, with 18 bases between. Germline V gene sequence: CDR1 SNHLY, CDR2 FYNNEI. There are 14 residues in the CDR3. The DNA of the CDR3 is TGTGCCAGCGGCTGGTCGGGTTCCTCGGATACGCAGTATTTT. Translating it yields CASGWSGSSDTQYF.

This clone was counted ten times or more. V and J are TRBV10-2 and TRBJ2-7, with unresolved D. The CDR3 spans 13 residues. CDR1 and CDR2 (germline): WSHSY, SAAADI. The V end was cut by 5 bases, the J end by 4 bases, with 12 bases between. CDR3: CASSKQESYEQYF. In nucleotides, the CDR3 is TGCGCCAGCAGTAAACAAGAATCTTACGAGCAGTACTTC.

In this sample, this clone turned up a few times. The V call is TRBV6-1, the J call TRBJ1-4; 7 nucleotides line up with TRBD1. V trimming: 2 bases; J trimming: 4 bases; junction bases outside the gene matches: 4. This CDR3 region has 15 residues. Germline V gene data show CDR1 as MNHNS and CDR2 as SASEGT. The CDR3 loop is CASSEQAGGNEKLFF. In nucleotides, the CDR3 is TGTGCCAGCAGTGAACAGGCAGGGGGTAATGAAAAACTGTTTTTT.

The CDR3 nucleotides are TGTGCCAGCAGTTACTCTCAGGGAATGAACACTGAAGCTTTCTTT. Translating gives CASSYSQGMNTEAFF. The genes are TRBV6-2 or TRBV6-3 and TRBJ1-1, with a possible D match to TRBD1 (5 bases). This CDR3 is built from 15 residues. Germline-derived CDR1 and CDR2 are MNHEY and SVGEGT. Trimming shortened V by 0 bases and J by 0 bases, and 8 bases separated the two germline ends.

This clone came up many times. V is TRBV9 and J is TRBJ1-2; 8 bases line up with TRBD1. In germline, CDR1 is SGDLS, CDR2 YYNGEE. This CDR3 region has 14 residues. V lost 4 bases to trimming and J lost 6 bases; unmatched junction nucleotides: 8. DNA of the CDR3: TGTGCCAGCAGCTTGGACAGGGAAGAGGATGGCTACACCTTC. It specifies CASSLDREEDGYTF.

This clone is termed medium-sized. CDR3 sequence reads: CASSSVRDNSPLHF. CDR3 nucleotides: TGTGCCAGCAGTTCCGTCAGGGATAATTCACCCCTCCACTTT. This chain connects TRBV6-1 to TRBJ1-6, with D possibly being TRBD1 (5 bases). V gave up 5 bases and J gave up 5 bases, with 10 bases separating them. The CDR3 is 14 amino acids. Looked up from germline, CDR1 is MNHNS and CDR2 is SASEGT.

This clone was seen at least ten times. The rearrangement links TRBV5-5 to TRBJ2-7; D is undetermined. Per the germline V gene, CDR1 is SGHKS and CDR2 is YYEKEE (reference sequence). V lost 1 base, J lost 7 bases, and 6 bases lay in between. The CDR3 length is 11 residues. CDR3 sequence (DNA): TGTGCCAGCAGCTTGTACGGGGAGCAGTACTTC. Protein sequence: CASSLYGEQYF.

This clone has a count of ten or more. The chain has TRBV6-1 and TRBJ2-3; 8 positions match TRBD2. CDR3 length: 16 amino acids. Germline values: CDR1 MNHNS, CDR2 SASEGT. J lost 1 base, V lost 6 bases, and 9 bases had no gene match. CDR3 loop: CASRSGGLDRTDTQYF. The CDR3 nucleotides read TGTGCCAGCAGGTCGGGGGGACTAGATCGCACAGATACGCAGTATTTT.

This clone was detected many times. The V gene is TRBV27, the J gene TRBJ2-3; 7 nucleotides line up with TRBD1. The CDR3 sequence is 16 residues long. The V gene end was trimmed by 4 bases and the J gene end by 3 bases; junction bases not matched to a gene: 10. Germline lookup yields CDR1 MNHEY and CDR2 SMNVEV (reference sequence). The CDR3 loop reads CASSSPQGSGTDTQYF. The CDR3 nucleotides read TGTGCCAGCAGTTCCCCACAGGGGTCGGGGACAGATACGCAGTATTTT.

There are many counts of this clone. The V and J genes are TRBV6-5 and TRBJ1-1; possible D gene TRBD1, 5 bases. Germline values: CDR1 MNHEY, CDR2 SVGAGI. The CDR3 spans 13 residues. The V end lost 1 base, the J end lost 5 bases, and 8 bases lay between the germline ends. CDR3 bases: TGTGCCAGCAGTTACTTAGGGGAGACTGAAGCTTTCTTT. It encodes CASSYLGETEAFF.

This clone occurred many times. The V and J genes are TRBV7-2 and TRBJ2-1; 7 nucleotides align to TRBD2. In germline, CDR1 is SGHTA, CDR2 FQGNSA. With 3 bases clipped from V and 10 bases from J, the junction kept 9 bases outside the gene matches. This CDR3 has 14 amino acids. The CDR3 here is CASSLGGRRGEQFF. The CDR3 nucleotides are TGTGCCAGCAGCTTGGGAGGGAGAAGAGGGGAGCAGTTCTTC.

The V gene is TRBV7-2, the J gene TRBJ2-1; D remains unclear. The germline V gene encodes CDR1 SGHTA and CDR2 FQGNSA. This CDR3 is 14 amino acids long. V was pared by 5 bases and J by 5 bases, with 13 bases between. Written as DNA, the CDR3 is TGTGCCAGCAGCGTCTTGACTCTACACAATGAGCAGTTCTTC. Protein sequence: CASSVLTLHNEQFF.

By share of the sample, this clone is medium-sized. In DNA form, the CDR3 reads TGTGCCAGTAGTATGGGCGGAAAAGGGGGGAGCTCCTACAATGAGCAGTTCTTC. It specifies CASSMGGKGGSSYNEQFF. The V call is TRBV19, the J call TRBJ2-1; D may be TRBD1 or TRBD2 (6 bases each). V was cut by 3 bases and J by 0 bases, with 18 bases left in between. CDR3 size: 18 residues. Germline V gives CDR1 LNHDA, CDR2 SQIVND (reference sequence).

This clone came up many times. The gene calls are TRBV20-1 and TRBJ2-1; D is undetermined. The V end lost 3 bases, the J end lost 3 bases, and 9 bases lay between the germline ends. The CDR3 has 13 residues. Per the germline V gene, CDR1 is DFQATT and CDR2 is SNEGSKA (reference sequence). As DNA, the CDR3 is TGCAGTGCTAGCCCGACCCGCTACAATGAGCAGTTCTTC. This encodes CSASPTRYNEQFF.

This clone occurred many times. The chain employs TRBV6-1 and TRBJ1-1; no reliable D call. The V gene's germline CDR1 is MNHNS and CDR2 SASEGT. There are 11 residues in the CDR3. The V and J ends lost 5 bases and 11 bases respectively, with 12 bases between them. The CDR3 bases are TGTGCCAGCAGTCAAGGCTCTCGGGCTTTCTTT. Translated, it gives CASSQGSRAFF.

In regard to this clone: The junction departs from the called germline gene at one end, perhaps through a read error. The rearrangement links TRBV6-2 or TRBV6-3 to TRBJ2-1, with D perhaps TRBD2 (6 bases). This CDR3 is built from 17 residues. From germline, CDR1 is MNHEY and CDR2 SVGEGT. The CDR3 DNA reads TGTGCCAGCAGTCACTCTAGCGCGAGGGCCGGCTGTAATGAGCAGTTCTTC. This translates into CASSHSSARAGCNEQFF.

This clone has more than one count but fewer than ten. At one end, the junction sequence differs from germline, possibly due to a read error. The rearrangement joins TRBV6-1 to TRBJ2-5; 7 nucleotides agree with TRBD2. This CDR3 spans 15 amino acids. The germline CDR1 and CDR2 sequences are MNHNS and SASEGT. CDR3 in amino acids: CASSGTRGRAETKYF. The CDR3 nucleotides read TGTGCCAGCAGTGGAACTAGAGGGAGGGCGGAGACCAAGTACTTC.